These 30 T cell receptor beta chains originate from one sample sequenced in a study of control samples from healthy donors and cancer patients. The table came from immunoSEQ multiplex PCR; TCRdb's copy has only in-frame clones and leaves some out. The table has tens of thousands of clones, 94% seen once. The sample was blood. The receptors here all came from a man aged 30 to 39 in good health.

This sequence joins TRBV13 and TRBJ1-2; 7 bases match TRBD1. The CDR3 has 18 amino acids. The germline gives CDR1 PRHDT, CDR2 FYEKMQ (reference sequence). V was clipped by 5 bases and J by 3 bases; unmatched bases: 18. CDR3 residues: CASSIKTRQGSVDYGYTF. The CDR3 bases are TGTGCCAGCAGCATAAAAACTCGACAGGGTTCGGTTGACTATGGCTACACCTTC.

CDR3 in amino acids: CASSYTRGRERLYNEQFF. In DNA form, the CDR3 reads TGTGCCAGCAGTTACACCCGGGGGCGGGAGAGGCTCTACAATGAGCAGTTCTTC. The V and J genes are TRBV27 and TRBJ2-1; D possibly corresponds to TRBD2 (7 bases). V was shortened by 4 bases and J by 3 bases, with 22 bases between the two germline ends. The germline CDR1 and CDR2 sequences are MNHEY and SMNVEV (reference sequence). This CDR3 spans 18 amino acids.

The chain uses TRBV28 and TRBJ1-6; TRBD1 agrees at 10 bases. The germline CDR1 and CDR2 sequences are MDHEN and SYDVKM. With 8 bases clipped from V and 7 bases from J, the junction kept 20 bases outside the gene matches. The CDR3 covers 19 residues. CDR3 region: CASDHPSPGQGTGNSPLHF. The CDR3 nucleotides read TGTGCCAGCGACCATCCTTCTCCGGGACAGGGGACGGGCAATTCACCCCTCCACTTT.

This chain links TRBV9 with TRBJ1-3; D perhaps matches TRBD1 (5 bases). Trimming pared 0 bases from V and 4 bases from J, leaving 11 bases between. CDR1 is SGDLS, CDR2 YYNGEE, per germline. The CDR3 consists of 15 residues. The CDR3 DNA is TGTGCCAGCAGCGTAGAGGAGGGGCTCGGAAACACCATATATTTT. It is translated as CASSVEEGLGNTIYF.

V usage is TRBV2 and J usage is TRBJ2-7; D is unclear. V gave up 6 bases and J gave up 4 bases, with 7 bases separating them. The V gene's germline CDR1 is SNHLY and CDR2 FYNNEI. This CDR3 region has 11 residues. This chain's CDR3 is CASSPPYEQYF. The CDR3 nucleotides read TGTGCCAGCAGCCCGCCTTACGAGCAGTACTTC.

In this sample, this clone turned up a few times. The chain employs TRBV6-5 and TRBJ2-1; D unresolved. V was pared by 2 bases and J by 5 bases, with 16 bases between. Germline values: CDR1 MNHEY, CDR2 SVGAGI. This CDR3 is built from 16 residues. In DNA, the CDR3 is TGTGCCAGCAGTTACCGTCGCGGAGATCTAAACAATGAGCAGTTCTTC. It encodes CASSYRRGDLNNEQFF.

Written as DNA, the CDR3 is TGTGCCAGTAGTTCGTCTCCCGGGACTAGCCGCTACAATGAGCAGTTCTTC. Its protein is CASSSSPGTSRYNEQFF. V is TRBV19 and J is TRBJ2-1, with 9 bases that match TRBD2. CDR3 length equals 17 residues. Germline V gives CDR1 LNHDA, CDR2 SQIVND (reference sequence). V shed 5 bases and J 3 bases; nucleotides not matched to a gene: 11.

This clone was detected only a few times. The V call is TRBV5-4, the J call TRBJ2-7; no reliable D call. V dropped 4 bases and J dropped 5 bases, with 7 bases sitting between them. Germline CDR1 SGHNT, CDR2 YYREEE (reference sequence). CDR3 size: 11 residues. CDR3 region: CASSEGNEQYF. As DNA, the CDR3 is TGTGCCAGCAGCGAAGGCAACGAGCAGTACTTC.

This chain joins TRBV7-3 and TRBJ2-7; D might be TRBD2 (5 bases). Trimming removed 0 bases at V and 5 bases at J, with 8 bases between. CDR3 length: 13 residues. Germline CDR1 reads SGHTA; CDR2 reads FQGTGA. The CDR3 is CASSLTGSDEQYF. The CDR3 region has the DNA TGTGCCAGCAGCTTAACAGGGAGCGACGAGCAGTACTTC.

This chain links TRBV4-2 with TRBJ1-4, with a possible D match to TRBD1 (6 bases). CDR1 and CDR2 from the germline V gene are LGHNA and YNFKEQ. V dropped 1 base and J dropped 0 bases, with 12 bases sitting between them. This CDR3 region has 17 residues. As DNA, the CDR3 is TGTGCCAGCAGCCAAGGAGGGACACGAGCAACTAATGAAAAACTGTTTTTT. Translated, it gives CASSQGGTRATNEKLFF.

The rearrangement joins TRBV2 to TRBJ1-1; D ambiguous. Trimming left V 6 bases short and J 4 bases short, with 15 bases between. Germline values: CDR1 SNHLY, CDR2 FYNNEI. This CDR3 is 14 amino acids long. The CDR3 coding sequence is TGTGCCAGCAGCCTATCGGAGGGTGCCACTGAAGCTTTCTTT. It is translated as CASSLSEGATEAFF.

The rearrangement uses TRBV3-1 (or the pseudogene TRBV3-2) and TRBJ2-5; D call uncertain. The germline gives CDR1 LGHDT, CDR2 YNNKEL (reference sequence). The CDR3 consists of 14 residues. V gave up 4 bases and J gave up 10 bases, with 19 bases separating them. The CDR3 sequence: CASSPQGGSSFQYF. The DNA for the CDR3 is TGTGCCAGCAGCCCTCAAGGTGGCAGCAGTTTCCAGTACTTC.

The rearrangement links TRBV5-6 to TRBJ2-6; D uncertain. Deletions cut 0 bases from V and 1 base from J, with 5 bases between. The germline gives CDR1 SGHDT, CDR2 YYEEEE. The CDR3 runs 15 residues. CDR3 bases: TGTGCCAGCAGCTTGGTAGGTTCTGGGGCCAACGTCCTGACTTTC. Residues: CASSLVGSGANVLTF.

This chain connects TRBV4-3 to TRBJ2-1; no definite D call. The germline V and J ends were trimmed by 1 base and 3 bases, with 7 bases remaining between them. The CDR3 loop spans 14 amino acids. Germline V lookup: CDR1 LGHNA, CDR2 YSLEER. CDR3 sequence reads: CASSQGSRYNEQFF. CDR3 coding DNA: TGCGCCAGCAGCCAAGGCTCCCGCTACAATGAGCAGTTCTTC.

This clone was observed a single time. J is TRBJ2-1 and V is TRBV7-2; 15 bases map to TRBD2. This CDR3 is 14 amino acids long. J was trimmed by 15 bases and V by 5 bases; bases with no gene match: 8. Germline CDR1 is SGHTA and CDR2 is FQGNSA. CDR3 sequence (DNA): TGTGCCAGCAGCAAGGGACTAGCGGGGGGCGGCGGGTTCTTC. Protein: CASSKGLAGGGGFF.

The rearrangement links TRBV19 to TRBJ1-5, with D possibly matching TRBD1 (6 bases). V was pared by 11 bases and J by 5 bases, with 19 bases between. Germline-derived CDR1 and CDR2 are LNHDA and SQIVND (reference sequence). The CDR3 sequence is 14 residues long. CDR3 amino acids: CASSGGRVYQPQHF. The CDR3 coding sequence is TGTGCCTCAAGTGGGGGCCGGGTGTATCAGCCCCAGCATTTT.

The chain carries TRBV19 and TRBJ2-3; D might be TRBD1 (7 bases). This CDR3 comprises 15 residues. CDR1 is LNHDA, CDR2 SQIVND, per germline (reference sequence). V dropped 5 bases and J dropped 1 base, with 13 bases sitting between them. The CDR3 here is CASSRRDSRTDTQYF. The CDR3 nucleotides read TGTGCCAGTAGTCGGAGGGACAGCCGCACAGATACGCAGTATTTT.

V and J are TRBV18 and TRBJ2-1; TRBD1 matches at 10 bases. The V segment lost 7 bases and the J segment 6 bases; nucleotides outside the gene matches: 6. The CDR3 runs 14 residues. Germline V gives CDR1 KGHSH, CDR2 LQKENI. CDR3 DNA sequence: TGTGCCAGCTTCCGGGACAGGGGATCCAATGAGCAGTTCTTC. Its protein product is CASFRDRGSNEQFF.

The chain couples TRBV7-8 to TRBJ2-7; D is possibly TRBD1 (6 bases). Germline loops: CDR1 SGHVS, CDR2 FQNEAQ. The CDR3 spans 15 residues. Trimming pared 7 bases from V and 3 bases from J, leaving 19 bases between. The CDR3, as DNA: TGTGCCAGCACTTTAGCCGGGACACATAACTACGAGCAGTACTTC. Translated, it gives CASTLAGTHNYEQYF.

The V call is TRBV7-2, the J call TRBJ1-5; weak D call: TRBD1 (6 bases). Germline-derived CDR1 and CDR2 are SGHTA and FQGNSA. This CDR3 region has 14 residues. The V end lost 1 base, the J end lost 4 bases, and 8 bases lay between the germline ends. The CDR3 loop reads CASSLGQGNQPQHF. The CDR3 DNA is TGTGCCAGCAGCTTAGGTCAGGGGAATCAGCCCCAGCATTTT.

This clone was seen only once. This chain connects TRBV10-1 to TRBJ2-3; D assignment may be TRBD1 or TRBD2 (5 bases each). This CDR3 is 15 amino acids long. The germline CDR1 and CDR2 sequences are WNHNN and SYGVQD (reference sequence). The V end lost 4 bases, the J end lost 2 bases, and 13 bases lay between the germline ends. As DNA, the CDR3 is TGCGCCAGCAGTGTAGGGGCAGCGGACACAGATACGCAGTATTTT. Translated: CASSVGAADTDTQYF.

This rearrangement joins TRBV25-1 to TRBJ1-6; 7 bases agree with TRBD1. Trimming at V came to 7 bases and at J to 12 bases, leaving 12 bases not matched to a gene. The CDR3 runs 14 residues. Looked up from germline, CDR1 is MGHDK and CDR2 is SYGVNS. CDR3 nucleotides: TGTGCCAGCATTCCGACCGGGACAGCGAAACCCCTCCACTTT. Translated, it gives CASIPTGTAKPLHF.

This clone was recorded only once. The chain links TRBV30 to TRBJ2-1; weak D call: TRBD2 (6 bases). This CDR3 spans 14 amino acids. CDR1 and CDR2 from the germline V gene are GTSNPN and SVGIG (reference sequence). Deletions cut 2 bases from V and 10 bases from J, with 18 bases between. The CDR3 nucleotides read TGTGCCTGGAGTAGAGGGACTCAGGGATTAGAGCAGTTCTTC. Translation: CAWSRGTQGLEQFF. Complete variable domain (other parts from reference TRBV30 and TRBJ2-1): SQTIHQWPATLVQPVGSPLSLECTVEGTSNPNLYWYRQAAGRGLQLLFYSVGIGQISSEVPQNLSASRPQDRQFILSSKKLLLSDSGFYLCAWSRGTQGLEQFFGPGTRLTVL.

The chain uses TRBV28 and TRBJ2-5; TRBD2 aligns across 14 bases. The germline V gene encodes CDR1 MDHEN and CDR2 SYDVKM. The CDR3 runs 17 residues. V lost 3 bases and J lost 7; bases outside the gene matches: 10. As DNA, the CDR3 is TGTGCCAGCAGTTTGTGGGAGGGACTAGCGGGGGCCGGGACCCAGTACTTC. Protein sequence: CASSLWEGLAGAGTQYF.

The chain is built from TRBV7-2 and TRBJ2-4; 7 nucleotides align to TRBD1. With 5 bases clipped from V and 9 bases from J, the junction kept 7 bases outside the gene matches. The CDR3 contains 13 residues. Germline V gives CDR1 SGHTA, CDR2 FQGNSA. In DNA form, the CDR3 reads TGTGCCAGCAGCACTCACCAGGGGGTCATTCAGTACTTC. Translation gives CASSTHQGVIQYF.

J is TRBJ2-3 and V is TRBV5-8; 11 bases agree with TRBD2. Germline values: CDR1 SGHTS, CDR2 YDEGEE. Trimming at V came to 1 base and at J to 1 base, leaving 8 bases not matched to a gene. This CDR3 comprises 18 residues. The CDR3: CASSLTSGSLRGTDTQYF. CDR3 DNA: TGTGCCAGCAGCTTGACTAGCGGGAGTTTGAGAGGCACAGATACGCAGTATTTT.

The J gene is TRBJ2-3, the V gene TRBV7-2; perhaps TRBD2 as D (7 bases). Looked up from germline, CDR1 is SGHTA and CDR2 is FQGNSA. The CDR3 length is 14 residues. The V and J ends lost 3 bases and 10 bases respectively, with 17 bases between them. CDR3 coding DNA: TGTGCCAGCAGCTTGTCGAGGGGGGGCCGGGCGCAGTATTTT. It codes for CASSLSRGGRAQYF.

This clone was picked up a small number of times. The rearrangement links TRBV28 to TRBJ2-5; D uncertain. Trimming took 6 bases from V and 4 from J, leaving 6 bases between them. The V gene's germline CDR1 is MDHEN and CDR2 SYDVKM. This CDR3 has 11 amino acids. The CDR3: CASRVLETQYF. For the CDR3, the DNA is TGTGCCAGCAGGGTTTTAGAGACCCAGTACTTC. The full variable domain, rest sourced from reference TRBV28 and TRBJ2-5, is DVKVTQSSRYLVKRTGEKVFLECVQDMDHENMFWYRQDPGLGLRLIYFSYDVKMKEKGDIPEGYSVSREKKERFSLILESASTNQTSMYLCASRVLETQYFGPGTRLLVL.

The chain has TRBV3-1 (or the pseudogene TRBV3-2) and TRBJ1-4; D is uncertain. There are 13 residues in the CDR3. V was clipped by 5 bases and J by 3 bases, with 7 bases between them. Germline lookup yields CDR1 LGHDT and CDR2 YNNKEL (reference sequence). The CDR3 bases are TGTGCCAGCAGCTCGGGAGCTAATGAAAAACTGTTTTTT. Translating it yields CASSSGANEKLFF.

CDR3 sequence (DNA): TGTGCCATCCTCCCGGGACAGGGGAGCCCCAATCAGCCCCAGCATTTT. This sequence encodes CAILPGQGSPNQPQHF. This chain joins TRBV28 and TRBJ1-5, with 10 nucleotides matching TRBD1. CDR3 length: 16 residues. Per germline, CDR1 MDHEN and CDR2 SYDVKM. V lost 10 bases to trimming and J lost 3 bases; unmatched junction nucleotides: 12. Supplemented by reference TRBV28 and TRBJ1-5, the full variable domain reads DVKVTQSSRYLVKRTGEKVFLECVQDMDHENMFWYRQDPGLGLRLIYFSYDVKMKEKGDIPEGYSVSREKKERFSLILESASTNQTSMYLCAILPGQGSPNQPQHFGDGTRLSIL.